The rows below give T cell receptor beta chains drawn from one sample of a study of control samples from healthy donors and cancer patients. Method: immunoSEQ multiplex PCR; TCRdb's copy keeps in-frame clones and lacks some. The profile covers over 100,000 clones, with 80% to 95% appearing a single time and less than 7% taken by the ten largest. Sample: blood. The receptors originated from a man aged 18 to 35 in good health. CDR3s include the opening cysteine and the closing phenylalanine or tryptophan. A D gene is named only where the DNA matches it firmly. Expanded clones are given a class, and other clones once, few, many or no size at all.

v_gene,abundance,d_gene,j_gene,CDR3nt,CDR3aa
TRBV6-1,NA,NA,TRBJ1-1,TGTGCCAGCAGTGAAATGGCCTTATCGGAGGGAGAGGTCGCTTTCTTT,CASSEMALSEGEVAFF
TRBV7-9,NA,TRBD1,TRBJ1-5,TGTGCCAGCAGCGAAGACAGGGGCCAGCCCCAGCATTTT,CASSEDRGQPQHF
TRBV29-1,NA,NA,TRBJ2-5,TGCAGCGTTGAACTTCCCTCCCTGGGAATGCGGGAGACCCAGTACTTC,CSVELPSLGMRETQYF
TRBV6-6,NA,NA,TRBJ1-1,TGTGCCAGCCTCGGAACAGGGATGAACACTGAAGCTTTCTTT,CASLGTGMNTEAFF
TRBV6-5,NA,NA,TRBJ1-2,TGTGCCAGCAGATACGGGGAGGGTTGGGGCTACACCTTC,CASRYGEGWGYTF
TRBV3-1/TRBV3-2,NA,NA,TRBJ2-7,TGTGCCAGCAGCCAAGATGTCAGGCCAACGGTGTTC,CASSQDVRPTVF
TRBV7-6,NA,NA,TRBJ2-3,TGTGCCAGCAGCCCCTCAAGGCAGAGCACAGATACGCAGTATTTT,CASSPSRQSTDTQYF
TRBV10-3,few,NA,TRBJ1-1,TGTGCCATCAGTGAGAATTCCCGTAGAGCTTTCTTT,CAISENSRRAFF
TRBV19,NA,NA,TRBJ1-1,TGTGCCAGTAGTGGTGAACAGGGTCTGGACGCTGAAGCTTTCTTT,CASSGEQGLDAEAFF
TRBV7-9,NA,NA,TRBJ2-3,TGTGCCAGCAGCTTCGGGGGTACCACAGATACGCAGTATTTT,CASSFGGTTDTQYF
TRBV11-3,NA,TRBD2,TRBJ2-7,TGTGCCAGCAGCCCCCGCTCTGGCGGGGGGGCATACGAGCAGTACTTC,CASSPRSGGGAYEQYF
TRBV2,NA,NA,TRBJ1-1,TGTGCCAGCAGTCCGGGCCCGCATTTTTCTGAAGCTTTCTTT,CASSPGPHFSEAFF
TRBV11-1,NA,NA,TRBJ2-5,TGTGCCAGCAGCTTAGTGGGCAGGGGTGAGACCCAGTACTTC,CASSLVGRGETQYF
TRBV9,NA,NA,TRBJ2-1,TGTGCCAGCAGCCCAAACAAGAAGGGGCCCTTTTACAATGAGCAGTTCTTC,CASSPNKKGPFYNEQFF
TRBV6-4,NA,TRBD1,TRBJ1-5,TGTGCCAGCAGTGAAGGACAGGGAGTCAGCAATCAGCCCCAGCATTTT,CASSEGQGVSNQPQHF
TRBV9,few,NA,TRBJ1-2,TGTGCCAGCAGCCCACGGTGGGGGACCCTCTATGGCTACACCTTC,CASSPRWGTLYGYTF
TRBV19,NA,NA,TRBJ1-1,TGTGCCAGTAGGCTCCACAGGGACGCGAACACTGAAGCTTTCTTT,CASRLHRDANTEAFF
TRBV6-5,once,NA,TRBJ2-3,TGTGCCAGCAGTTACCGGGCCAGAATGGGCACAGATACGCAGTATTTT,CASSYRARMGTDTQYF
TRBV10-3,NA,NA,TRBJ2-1,TGTGCCATCAGTGAGTCGATAGGGACCTACAATGAGCAGTTCTTC,CAISESIGTYNEQFF
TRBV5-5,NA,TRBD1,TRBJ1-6,TGTGCCAGCAGCTTGACAGGGGTAGGGTCACCCCTCCACTTT,CASSLTGVGSPLHF
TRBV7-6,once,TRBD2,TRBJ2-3,TGTGCCAGCAGCTTAGCGGCCGGGGGGACAGATACGCAGTATTTT,CASSLAAGGTDTQYF
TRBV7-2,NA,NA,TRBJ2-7,TGTGCCAGCAGCTTAGGCGTCCACTCCTACGAGCAGTACTTC,CASSLGVHSYEQYF
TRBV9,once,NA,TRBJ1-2,TGTGCCAGCAGGTCCTCGGGGGATGGCTACACCTTC,CASRSSGDGYTF
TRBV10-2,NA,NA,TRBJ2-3,TGCGCCAGCAGAGCTGGCTTTAAGGACACAGATACGCAGTATTTT,CASRAGFKDTDTQYF
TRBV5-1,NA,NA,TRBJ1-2,TGCGCCAGCAGCTTGGTCGGGGACTATGGCTACACCTTC,CASSLVGDYGYTF
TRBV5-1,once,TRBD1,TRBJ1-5,TGCGCCAGCAGCTGGGGGGACAGTCAGCCCCAGCATTTT,CASSWGDSQPQHF
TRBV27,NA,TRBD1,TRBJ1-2,TGTGCCAGCAGTCCCCGGACAGGGGACGGCTACACCTTC,CASSPRTGDGYTF
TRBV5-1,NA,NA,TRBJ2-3,TGCGCCAGCAGCTTGGGGGCCGGGGCAGATACGCAGTATTTT,CASSLGAGADTQYF
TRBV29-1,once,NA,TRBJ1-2,TGCAGCGTTATGGATCCACAGAAAAACTATGGCTACACCTTC,CSVMDPQKNYGYTF
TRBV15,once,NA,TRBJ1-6,TGTGCCACCAGCGGACCGGGGGGAGTCTCACCCCTCCACTTT,CATSGPGGVSPLHF
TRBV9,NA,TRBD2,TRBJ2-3,TGTGCCAGCAGCCAAGAGACGGGGGGGCAAAATACGCAGTATTTT,CASSQETGGQNTQYF
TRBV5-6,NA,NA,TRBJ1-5,TGTGCCAGCAGCTGGACCGGGAGCAATCAGCCCCAGCATTTT,CASSWTGSNQPQHF
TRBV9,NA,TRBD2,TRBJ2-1,TGTGCCAGCAGCACCCCGACTAGCGGGGGAAGACATGAGCAGTTCTTC,CASSTPTSGGRHEQFF
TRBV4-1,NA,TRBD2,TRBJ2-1,TGCGCCAGCAGCCAGGAACTAGCGGGGGCCTACAATGAGCAGTTCTTC,CASSQELAGAYNEQFF
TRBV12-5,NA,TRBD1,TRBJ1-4,TGTGCTAGTGGTCTTGGACAGGGTGAAAAACTGTTTTTT,CASGLGQGEKLFF
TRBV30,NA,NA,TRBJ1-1,TGTGCCTGGAGTTTCCTCGGGTGGGGCACTGAAGCTTTCTTT,CAWSFLGWGTEAFF
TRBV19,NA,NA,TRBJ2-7,TGTGCCAGTAAAGCTGGCTGGGGCTCCTACGAGCAGTACTTC,CASKAGWGSYEQYF
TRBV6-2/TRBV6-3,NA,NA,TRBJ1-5,TGTGCCAGCAGCCACCCCAAACTAGGCAGAAGCAATCAGCCCCAGCATTTT,CASSHPKLGRSNQPQHF
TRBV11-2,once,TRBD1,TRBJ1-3,TGTGCCAGCAGCTTAGATCTAATGCGGGCAGGGGGCTCTGGAAACACCATATATTTT,CASSLDLMRAGGSGNTIYF
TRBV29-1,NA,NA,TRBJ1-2,TGCAGCGTTAATATAGGAGGTTATGGCTACACCTTC,CSVNIGGYGYTF
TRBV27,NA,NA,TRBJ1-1,TGTGCCAGCAAGTCGGCCGGGATGGGCGACACTGAAGCTTTCTTT,CASKSAGMGDTEAFF
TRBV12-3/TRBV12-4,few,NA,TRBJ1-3,TGTGCCAGCAGTATGTGGTCTGGAAACACCATATATTTT,CASSMWSGNTIYF
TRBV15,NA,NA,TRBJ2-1,TGTGCCACCAGCAGAGATCCTGGGTCCCTTCCCTACAATGAGCAGTTCTTC,CATSRDPGSLPYNEQFF
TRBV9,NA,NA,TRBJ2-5,TGTGCCAGCAGCGTAGGTGCGGGGGCCCAAGAGACCCAGTACTTC,CASSVGAGAQETQYF
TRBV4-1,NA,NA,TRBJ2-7,TGCGCCAGCAGCCAAGAACCAGGTTCCTACGAGCAGTACTTC,CASSQEPGSYEQYF
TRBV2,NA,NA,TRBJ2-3,TGTGCCAGCAGTATATTCGGGAGTGCGGGCACAGATACGCAGTATTTT,CASSIFGSAGTDTQYF
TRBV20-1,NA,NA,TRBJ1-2,TGCAGTGCTAGCCTTCCCGGCTACACCTTC,CSASLPGYTF
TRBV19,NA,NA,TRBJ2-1,TGTGCCAGTAGTGATCCGGTGCTTTGGAACAATGAGCAGTTCTTC,CASSDPVLWNNEQFF
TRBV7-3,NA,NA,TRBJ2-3,TGTGCCAGCAGCTTGGCGAGCGGGTCAGATACGCAGTATTTT,CASSLASGSDTQYF
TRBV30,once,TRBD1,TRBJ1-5,TGTGCCTGGAGTCTGCAGGGGGCGGGGGGCAATCAGCCCCAGCATTTT,CAWSLQGAGGNQPQHF
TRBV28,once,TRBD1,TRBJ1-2,TGTGCCAGCACCGGACAGGGGGGATATGGCTACACCTTC,CASTGQGGYGYTF
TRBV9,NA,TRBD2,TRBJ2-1,TGTGCCAGCAGCGTGGCACTAGCGGGGGGGCCTGACTACAATGAGCAGTTCTTC,CASSVALAGGPDYNEQFF
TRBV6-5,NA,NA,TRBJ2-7,TGTGCCAGCAGGTTGGAAGCGGGCGAAACCTACGAGCAGTACTTC,CASRLEAGETYEQYF
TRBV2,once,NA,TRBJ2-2,TGTGCCAGCCAAAAGGGGGGTACTTCCGGTGGGCTGTTTTTT,CASQKGGTSGGLFF
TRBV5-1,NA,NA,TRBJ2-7,TGCGCCAGCAGCGGGGGGGACACTGGGGCTGAGGAGCAGTACTTC,CASSGGDTGAEEQYF
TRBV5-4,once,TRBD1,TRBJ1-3,TGTGCCAGCAGTCCCGGGACAGGGTTATCTGGAAACACCATATATTTT,CASSPGTGLSGNTIYF
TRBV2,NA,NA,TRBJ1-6,TGTGCCAGCACCCTCCTAGGACAGAATTCACCCCTCCACTTT,CASTLLGQNSPLHF
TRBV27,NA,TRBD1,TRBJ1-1,TGTGCCAGCAGTTTTATTGACAGGGGGCGGACTGAAGCTTTCTTT,CASSFIDRGRTEAFF
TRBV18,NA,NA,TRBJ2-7,TGTGCCAGCTCGTCCCCGGGACGGACAAACTACGAGCAGTACTTC,CASSSPGRTNYEQYF
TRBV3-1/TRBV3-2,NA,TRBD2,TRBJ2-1,TGTGCCAGCAACTCCCCTAGCGGGGGGGCGGGTAATGAGCAGTTCTTC,CASNSPSGGAGNEQFF